This T cell receptor (beta chain) was found in a study of blood T cell repertoires in COVID-19. Repertoires were generated with immunoSEQ multiplex PCR, while TCRdb's copy carries only in-frame clones and drops some. Among 200,000 to 250,000 clones, about 80% were seen once, and the ten largest hold approximately 3%. This CDR3 region has 15 residues. V lost 5 bases, J lost 0 bases, and 11 bases lay in between. From germline, CDR1 is MNHEY and CDR2 SVGAGI. This TCR derives from a woman aged 25-40 years who had recovered from COVID-19. Sequencing used peripheral blood. V gene TRBV6-5 combines with J gene TRBJ1-3, with a possible D match to TRBD1 (6 bases). This CDR3 reads CASSTDRYSGNTIYF. The CDR3 DNA sequence: TGTGCCAGCAGTACCGACAGGTACTCTGGAAACACCATATATTTT.